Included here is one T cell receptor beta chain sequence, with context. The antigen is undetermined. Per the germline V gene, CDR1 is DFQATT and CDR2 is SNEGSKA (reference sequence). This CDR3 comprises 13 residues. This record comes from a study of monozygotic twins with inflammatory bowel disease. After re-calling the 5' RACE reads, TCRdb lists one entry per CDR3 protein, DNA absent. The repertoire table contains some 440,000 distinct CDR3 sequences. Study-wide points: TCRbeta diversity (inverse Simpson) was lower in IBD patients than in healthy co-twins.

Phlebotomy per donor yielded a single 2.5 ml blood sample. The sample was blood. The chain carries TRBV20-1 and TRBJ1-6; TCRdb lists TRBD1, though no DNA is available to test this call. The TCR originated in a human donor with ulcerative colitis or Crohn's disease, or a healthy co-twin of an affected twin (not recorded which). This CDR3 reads CSASAGVVSPLHF.